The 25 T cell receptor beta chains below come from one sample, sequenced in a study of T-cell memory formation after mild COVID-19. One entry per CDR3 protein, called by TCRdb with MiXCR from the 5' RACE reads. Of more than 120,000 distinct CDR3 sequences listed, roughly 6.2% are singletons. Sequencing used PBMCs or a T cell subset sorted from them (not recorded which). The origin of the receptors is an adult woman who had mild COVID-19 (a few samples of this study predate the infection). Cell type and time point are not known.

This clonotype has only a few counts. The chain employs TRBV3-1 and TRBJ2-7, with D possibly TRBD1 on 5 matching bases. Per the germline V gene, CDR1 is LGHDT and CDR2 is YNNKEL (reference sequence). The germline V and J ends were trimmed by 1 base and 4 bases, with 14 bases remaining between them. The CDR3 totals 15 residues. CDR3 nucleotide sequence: TGTGCCAGCAGCCAAGGAAGTTACAGGCCTTACGAGCAGTACTTC. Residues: CASSQGSYRPYEQYF.

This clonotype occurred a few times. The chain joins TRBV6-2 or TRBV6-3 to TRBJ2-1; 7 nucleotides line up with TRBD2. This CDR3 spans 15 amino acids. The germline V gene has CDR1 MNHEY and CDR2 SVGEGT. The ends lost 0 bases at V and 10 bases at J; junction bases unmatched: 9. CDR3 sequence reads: CASSYSIGRQEEQFF. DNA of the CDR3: TGTGCCAGCAGTTACTCGATCGGGAGGCAGGAGGAGCAGTTCTTC.

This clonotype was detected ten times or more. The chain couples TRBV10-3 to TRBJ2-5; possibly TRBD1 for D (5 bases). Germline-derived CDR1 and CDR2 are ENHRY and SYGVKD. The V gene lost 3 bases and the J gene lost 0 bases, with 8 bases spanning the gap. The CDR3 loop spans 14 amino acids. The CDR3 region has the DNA TGTGCCATCAGTGAAGGGGTTTACCAAGAGACCCAGTACTTC. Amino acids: CAISEGVYQETQYF.

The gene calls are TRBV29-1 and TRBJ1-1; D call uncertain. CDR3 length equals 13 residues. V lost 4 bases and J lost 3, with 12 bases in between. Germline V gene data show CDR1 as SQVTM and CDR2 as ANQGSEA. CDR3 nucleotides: TGCAGCGTTGCCCGATCCCAGGACACTGAAGCTTTCTTT. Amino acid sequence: CSVARSQDTEAFF.

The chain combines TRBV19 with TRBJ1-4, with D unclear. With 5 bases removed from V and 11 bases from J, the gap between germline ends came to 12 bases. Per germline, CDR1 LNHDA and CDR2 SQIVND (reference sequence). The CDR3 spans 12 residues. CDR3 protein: CASSPPGGKLFF. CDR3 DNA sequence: TGTGCCAGTAGTCCCCCGGGAGGGAAACTGTTTTTT.

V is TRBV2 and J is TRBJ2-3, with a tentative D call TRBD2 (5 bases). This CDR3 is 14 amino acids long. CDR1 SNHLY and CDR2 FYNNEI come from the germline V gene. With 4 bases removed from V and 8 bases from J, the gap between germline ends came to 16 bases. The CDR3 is CASSGSGTLGTQYF. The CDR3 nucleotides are TGTGCCAGCAGTGGGTCGGGAACCTTGGGTACGCAGTATTTT. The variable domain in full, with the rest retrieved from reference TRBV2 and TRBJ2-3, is EPEVTQTPSHQVTQMGQEVILRCVPISNHLYFYWYRQILGQKVEFLVSFYNNEISEKSEIFDDQFSVERPDGSNFTLKIRSTKLEDSAMYFCASSGSGTLGTQYFGPGTRLTVL.

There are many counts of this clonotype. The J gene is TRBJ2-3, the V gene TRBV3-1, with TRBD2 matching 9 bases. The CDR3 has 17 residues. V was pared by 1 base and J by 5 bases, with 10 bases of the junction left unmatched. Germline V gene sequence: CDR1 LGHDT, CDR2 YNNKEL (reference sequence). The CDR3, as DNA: TGTGCCAGCAGCCAAGGGTCAGGGCTAGCGGGACGAGATACGCAGTATTTT. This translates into CASSQGSGLAGRDTQYF.

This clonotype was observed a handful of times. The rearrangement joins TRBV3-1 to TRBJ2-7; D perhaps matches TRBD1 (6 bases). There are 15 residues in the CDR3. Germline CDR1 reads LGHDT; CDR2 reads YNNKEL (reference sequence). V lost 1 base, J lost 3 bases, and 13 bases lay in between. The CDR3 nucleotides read TGTGCCAGCAGCCAAGGACAGGTCCTATACTACGAGCAGTACTTC. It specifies CASSQGQVLYYEQYF.

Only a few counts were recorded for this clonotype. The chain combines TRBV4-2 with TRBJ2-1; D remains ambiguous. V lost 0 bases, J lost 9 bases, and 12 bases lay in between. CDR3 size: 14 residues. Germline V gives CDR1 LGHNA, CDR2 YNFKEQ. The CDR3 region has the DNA TGTGCCAGCAGCCAAGAGTCCGAGGTTCGTGAGCAGTTCTTC. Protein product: CASSQESEVREQFF.

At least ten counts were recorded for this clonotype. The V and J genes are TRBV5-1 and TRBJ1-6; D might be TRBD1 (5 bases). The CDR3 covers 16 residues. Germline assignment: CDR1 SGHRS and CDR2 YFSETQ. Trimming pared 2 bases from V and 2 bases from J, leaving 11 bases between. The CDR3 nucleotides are TGCGCCAGCAGCTTCAGGGTAGGGGCCTATAATTCACCCCTCCACTTT. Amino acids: CASSFRVGAYNSPLHF.

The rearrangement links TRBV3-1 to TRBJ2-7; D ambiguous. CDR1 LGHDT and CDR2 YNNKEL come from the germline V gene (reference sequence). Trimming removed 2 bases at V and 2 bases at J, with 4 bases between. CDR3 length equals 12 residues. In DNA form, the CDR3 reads TGTGCCAGCAGCCAAATAGCCTACGAGCAGTACTTC. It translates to CASSQIAYEQYF.

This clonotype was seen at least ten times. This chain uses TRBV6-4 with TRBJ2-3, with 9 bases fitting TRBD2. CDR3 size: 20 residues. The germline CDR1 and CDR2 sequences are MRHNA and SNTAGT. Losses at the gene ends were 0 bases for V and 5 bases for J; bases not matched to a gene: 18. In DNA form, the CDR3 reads TGTGCCAGCAGTGACTCGAAAACTAGCGGGCTTGTAATTTGGGAAGATACGCAGTATTTT. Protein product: CASSDSKTSGLVIWEDTQYF.

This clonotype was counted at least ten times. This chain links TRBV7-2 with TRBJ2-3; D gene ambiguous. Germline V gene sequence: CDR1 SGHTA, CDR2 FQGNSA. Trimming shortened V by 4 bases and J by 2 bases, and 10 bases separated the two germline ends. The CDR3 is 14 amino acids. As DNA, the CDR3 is TGTGCCAGCAGCTCCTACCCGAACACAGATACGCAGTATTTT. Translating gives CASSSYPNTDTQYF.

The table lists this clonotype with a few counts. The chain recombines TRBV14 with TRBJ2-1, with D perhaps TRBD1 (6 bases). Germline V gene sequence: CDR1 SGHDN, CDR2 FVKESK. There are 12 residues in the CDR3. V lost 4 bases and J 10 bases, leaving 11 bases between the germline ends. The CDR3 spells CASSPEGVEQFF. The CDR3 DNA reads TGTGCCAGCAGCCCAGAGGGGGTGGAGCAGTTCTTC.

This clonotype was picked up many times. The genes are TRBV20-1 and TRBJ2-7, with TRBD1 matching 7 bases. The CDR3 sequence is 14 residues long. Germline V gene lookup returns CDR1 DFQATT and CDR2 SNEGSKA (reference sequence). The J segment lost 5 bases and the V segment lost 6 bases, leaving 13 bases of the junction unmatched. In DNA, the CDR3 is TGCAGTGCATCACCACAGGGGATGGTGAACGAGCAGTACTTC. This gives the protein CSASPQGMVNEQYF.

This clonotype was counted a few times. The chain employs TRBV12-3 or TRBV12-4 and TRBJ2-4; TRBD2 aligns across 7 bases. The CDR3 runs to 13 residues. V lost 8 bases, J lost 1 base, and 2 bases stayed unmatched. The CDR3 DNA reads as TGTGCCAGCGGGCGGGGGGCCAAAAACATTCAGTACTTC. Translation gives CASGRGAKNIQYF.

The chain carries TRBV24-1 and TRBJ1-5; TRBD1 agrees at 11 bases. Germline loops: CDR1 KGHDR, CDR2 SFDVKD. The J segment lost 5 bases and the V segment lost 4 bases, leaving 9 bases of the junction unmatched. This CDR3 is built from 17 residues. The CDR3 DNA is TGTGCCACCAGTGACGCTGGGGGACAGGGGGGTTATCAGCCCCAGCATTTT. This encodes CATSDAGGQGGYQPQHF.

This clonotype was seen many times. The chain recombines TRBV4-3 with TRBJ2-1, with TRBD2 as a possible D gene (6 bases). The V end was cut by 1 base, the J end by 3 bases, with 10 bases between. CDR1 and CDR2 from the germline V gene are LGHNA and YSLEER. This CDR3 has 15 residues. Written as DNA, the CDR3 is TGCGCCAGCAGCCAAGCCCCCGGGGGCTACAATGAGCAGTTCTTC. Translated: CASSQAPGGYNEQFF.

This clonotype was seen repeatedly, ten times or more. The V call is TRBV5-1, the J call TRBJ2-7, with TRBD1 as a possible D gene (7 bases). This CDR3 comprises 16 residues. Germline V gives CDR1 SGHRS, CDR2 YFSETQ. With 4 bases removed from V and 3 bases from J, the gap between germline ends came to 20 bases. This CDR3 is CASSQGGGILNYEQYF. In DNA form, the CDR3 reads TGCGCCAGCAGCCAAGGAGGGGGCATCCTAAACTACGAGCAGTACTTC.

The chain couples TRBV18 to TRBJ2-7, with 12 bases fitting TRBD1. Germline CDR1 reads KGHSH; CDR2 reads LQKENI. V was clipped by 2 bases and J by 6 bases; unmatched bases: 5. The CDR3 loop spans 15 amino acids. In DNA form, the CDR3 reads TGTGCCAGCTCACCATCAGGGACAGGGGGCGGCGAGCAGTACTTC. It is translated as CASSPSGTGGGEQYF.

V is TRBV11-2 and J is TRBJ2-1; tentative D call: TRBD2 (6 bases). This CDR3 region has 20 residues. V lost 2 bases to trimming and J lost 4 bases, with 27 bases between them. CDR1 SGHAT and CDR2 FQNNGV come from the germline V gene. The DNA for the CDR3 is TGTGCCAGCAGCTTACAGGCGGGGCAGAGACGATCATTCTTGTACAATGAGCAGTTCTTC. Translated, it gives CASSLQAGQRRSFLYNEQFF.

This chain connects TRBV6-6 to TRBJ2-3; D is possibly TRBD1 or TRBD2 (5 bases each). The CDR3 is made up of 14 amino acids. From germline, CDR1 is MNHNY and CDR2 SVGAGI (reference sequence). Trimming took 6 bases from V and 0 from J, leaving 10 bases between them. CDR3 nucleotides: TGTGCCAGCAGAAGGGACCTTAGCACAGATACGCAGTATTTT. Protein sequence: CASRRDLSTDTQYF.

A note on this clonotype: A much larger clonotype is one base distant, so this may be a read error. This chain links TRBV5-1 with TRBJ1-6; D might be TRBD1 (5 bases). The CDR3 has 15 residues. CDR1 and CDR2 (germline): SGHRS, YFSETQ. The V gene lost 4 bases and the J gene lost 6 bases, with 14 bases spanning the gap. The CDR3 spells CASSNRQRLNSPLHF. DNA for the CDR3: TGCGCCAGCAGCAACAGACAGCGACTTAATTCACCCCTCCACTTT.

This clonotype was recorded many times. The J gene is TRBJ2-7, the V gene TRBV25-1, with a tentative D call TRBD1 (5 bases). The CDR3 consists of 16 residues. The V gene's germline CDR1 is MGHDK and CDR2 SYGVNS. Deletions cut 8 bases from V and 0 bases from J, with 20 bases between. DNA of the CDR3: TGTGCCAGCGGACCCAGAGCAAGGGGTACCTCCTACGAGCAGTACTTC. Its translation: CASGPRARGTSYEQYF.

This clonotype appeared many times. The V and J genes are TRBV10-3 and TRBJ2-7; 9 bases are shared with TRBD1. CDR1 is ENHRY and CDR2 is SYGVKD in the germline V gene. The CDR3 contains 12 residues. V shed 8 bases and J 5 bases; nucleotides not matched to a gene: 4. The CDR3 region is CAISGQGDEQYF. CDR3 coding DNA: TGTGCCATCTCGGGACAGGGTGACGAGCAGTACTTC.